This T cell receptor beta chain comes out of a study of Tregs in tolerant kidney transplant recipients. The nonmyeloablative bone marrow transplants came from related graft donors, with transient mixed chimerism. The CDR3 covers 15 residues. CDR1 is MGHRA, CDR2 YSYEKL, per germline. V was pared by 4 bases and J by 5 bases, with 14 bases between. Profiled with immunoSEQ multiplex PCR; TCRdb holds only in-frame clones, not every one. The sample lists around 64,000 clones; 87% were seen once. The chain combines TRBV4-1 with TRBJ2-2, with D possibly being TRBD1 (6 bases). The sequences come from CD4+ T cells from blood (PBMCs), collected 6 months after the transplant. The clonotype originates from a human patient who received a combined kidney and bone marrow transplant. The graft donor may have contributed some T cells. The CDR3 DNA is TGCGCCAGCAGCCCCCCGGGACAAGGGACCGGGGAGCTGTTTTTT. It specifies CASSPPGQGTGELFF.